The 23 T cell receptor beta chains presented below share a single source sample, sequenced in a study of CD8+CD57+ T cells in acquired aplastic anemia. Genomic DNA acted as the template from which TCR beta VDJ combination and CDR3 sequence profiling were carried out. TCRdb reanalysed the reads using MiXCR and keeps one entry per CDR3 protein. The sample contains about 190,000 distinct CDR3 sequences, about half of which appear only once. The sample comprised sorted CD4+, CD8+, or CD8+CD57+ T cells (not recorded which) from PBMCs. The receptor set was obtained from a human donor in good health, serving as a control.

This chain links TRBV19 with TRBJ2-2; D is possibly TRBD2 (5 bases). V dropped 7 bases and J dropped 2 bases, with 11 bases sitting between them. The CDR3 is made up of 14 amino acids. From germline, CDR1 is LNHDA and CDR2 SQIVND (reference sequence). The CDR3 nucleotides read TGTGCCAGTATCCCGGGGATTAACACCGGGGAGCTGTTTTTT. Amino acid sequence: CASIPGINTGELFF.

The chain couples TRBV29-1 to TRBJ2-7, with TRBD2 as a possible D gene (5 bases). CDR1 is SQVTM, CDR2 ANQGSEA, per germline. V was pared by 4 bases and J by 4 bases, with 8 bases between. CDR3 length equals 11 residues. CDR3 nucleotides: TGCAGCGTTGCCGGGAATTACGAGCAGTACTTC. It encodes CSVAGNYEQYF.

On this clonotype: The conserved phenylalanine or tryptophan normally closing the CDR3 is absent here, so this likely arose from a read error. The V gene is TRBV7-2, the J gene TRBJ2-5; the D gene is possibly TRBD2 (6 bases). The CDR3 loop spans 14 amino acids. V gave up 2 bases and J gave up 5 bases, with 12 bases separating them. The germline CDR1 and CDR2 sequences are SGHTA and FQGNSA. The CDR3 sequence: CASSLNGLRETQYL. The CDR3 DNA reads TGTGCCAGCAGCTTAAATGGACTACGCGAGACCCAGTACCTC.

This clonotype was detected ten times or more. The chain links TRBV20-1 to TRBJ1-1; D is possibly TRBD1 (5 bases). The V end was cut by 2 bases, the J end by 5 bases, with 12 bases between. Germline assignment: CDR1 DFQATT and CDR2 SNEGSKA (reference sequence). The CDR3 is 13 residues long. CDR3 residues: CSARPQGGTEAFF. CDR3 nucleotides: TGCAGTGCTAGACCCCAGGGAGGTACTGAAGCTTTCTTT.

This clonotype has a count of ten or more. Here the CDR3 reads CASSSHRGVYGYTF. DNA for the CDR3: TGTGCCAGCAGTAGCCACAGGGGCGTCTATGGCTACACCTTC. This rearrangement joins TRBV12-3 or TRBV12-4 to TRBJ1-2; TRBD1 agrees at 7 bases. V lost 5 bases to trimming and J lost 4 bases; unmatched junction nucleotides: 7. The CDR3 has 14 amino acids.

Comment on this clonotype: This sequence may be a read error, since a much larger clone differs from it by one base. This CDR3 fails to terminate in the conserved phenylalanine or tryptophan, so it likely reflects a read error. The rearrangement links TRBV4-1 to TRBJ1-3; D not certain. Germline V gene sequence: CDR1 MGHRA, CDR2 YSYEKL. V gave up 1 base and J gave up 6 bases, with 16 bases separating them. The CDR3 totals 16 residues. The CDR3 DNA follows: TGCGCCAGCAGCCAAGTGGCGAGCGGGTTGAAAAACACCATATATTGT. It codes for CASSQVASGLKNTIYC.

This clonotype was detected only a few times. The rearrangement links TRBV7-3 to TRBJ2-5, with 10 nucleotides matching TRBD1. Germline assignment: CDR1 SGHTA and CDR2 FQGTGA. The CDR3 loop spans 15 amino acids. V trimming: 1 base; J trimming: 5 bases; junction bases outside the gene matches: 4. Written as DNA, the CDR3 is TGTGCCAGCAGCTTAAGCGGACAGGGGGGGGAGACCCAGTACTTC. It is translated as CASSLSGQGGETQYF.

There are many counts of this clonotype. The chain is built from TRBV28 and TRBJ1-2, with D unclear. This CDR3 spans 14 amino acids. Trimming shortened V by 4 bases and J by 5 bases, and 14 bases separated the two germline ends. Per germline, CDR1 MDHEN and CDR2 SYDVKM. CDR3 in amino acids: CASSSSPAQYGYTF. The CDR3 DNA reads TGTGCCAGCAGTTCCTCCCCCGCGCAGTATGGCTACACCTTC.

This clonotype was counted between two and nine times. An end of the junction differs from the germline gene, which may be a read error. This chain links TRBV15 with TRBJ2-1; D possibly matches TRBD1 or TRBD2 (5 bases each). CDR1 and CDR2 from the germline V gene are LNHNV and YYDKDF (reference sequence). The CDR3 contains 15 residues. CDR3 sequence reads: CATSRNWDGQYEQSF. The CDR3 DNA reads TGTGCCACCAGCAGAAATTGGGACGGTCAATACGAGCAGTCCTTC.

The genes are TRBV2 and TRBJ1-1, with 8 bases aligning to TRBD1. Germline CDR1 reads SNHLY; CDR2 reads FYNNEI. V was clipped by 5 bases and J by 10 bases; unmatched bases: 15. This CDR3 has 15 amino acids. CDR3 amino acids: CASSNEPGQAVGAFF. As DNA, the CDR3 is TGTGCCAGCAGTAACGAACCGGGACAGGCGGTAGGAGCTTTCTTT.

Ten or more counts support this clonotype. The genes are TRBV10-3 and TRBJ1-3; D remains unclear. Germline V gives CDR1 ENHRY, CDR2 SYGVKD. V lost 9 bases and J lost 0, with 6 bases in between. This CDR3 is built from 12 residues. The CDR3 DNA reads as TGTGCCATACAGAGCTCTGGAAACACCATATATTTT. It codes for CAIQSSGNTIYF.

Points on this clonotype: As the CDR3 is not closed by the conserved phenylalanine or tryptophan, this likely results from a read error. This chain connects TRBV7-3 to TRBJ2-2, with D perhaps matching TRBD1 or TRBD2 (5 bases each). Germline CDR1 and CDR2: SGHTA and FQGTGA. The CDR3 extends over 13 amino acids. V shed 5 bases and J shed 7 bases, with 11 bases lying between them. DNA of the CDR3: TGTGCCAGCAGCCACGACAGCGGCGGGGAGCTGTTTCTT. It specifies CASSHDSGGELFL.

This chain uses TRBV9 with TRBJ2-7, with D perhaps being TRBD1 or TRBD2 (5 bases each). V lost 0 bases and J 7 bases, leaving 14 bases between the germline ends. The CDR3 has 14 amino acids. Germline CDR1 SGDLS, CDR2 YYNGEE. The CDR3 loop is CASSVGNGAGEQYF. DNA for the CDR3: TGTGCCAGCAGCGTAGGGAACGGGGCCGGTGAGCAGTACTTC.

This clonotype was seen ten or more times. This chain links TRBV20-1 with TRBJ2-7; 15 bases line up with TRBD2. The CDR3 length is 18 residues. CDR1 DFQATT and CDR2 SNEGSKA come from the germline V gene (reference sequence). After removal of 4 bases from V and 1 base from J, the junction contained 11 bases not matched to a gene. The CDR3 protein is CSAKGLAGGPDFSYEQYF. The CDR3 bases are TGCAGTGCTAAAGGACTAGCGGGGGGGCCCGATTTTTCCTACGAGCAGTACTTC.

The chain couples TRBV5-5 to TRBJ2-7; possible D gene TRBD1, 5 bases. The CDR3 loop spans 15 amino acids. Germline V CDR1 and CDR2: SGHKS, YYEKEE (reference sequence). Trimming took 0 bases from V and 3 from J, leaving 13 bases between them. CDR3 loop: CASSLGGWGGYEQYV. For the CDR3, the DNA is TGTGCCAGCAGCTTGGGGGGCTGGGGCGGCTACGAGCAGTACGTC.

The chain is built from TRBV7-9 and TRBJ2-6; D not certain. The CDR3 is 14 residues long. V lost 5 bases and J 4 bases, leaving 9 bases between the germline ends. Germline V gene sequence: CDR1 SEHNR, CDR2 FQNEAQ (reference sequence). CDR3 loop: CASSNSSGANVLTF. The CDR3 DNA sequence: TGTGCCAGCAGCAATTCCTCGGGGGCCAACGTCCTGACTTTC.

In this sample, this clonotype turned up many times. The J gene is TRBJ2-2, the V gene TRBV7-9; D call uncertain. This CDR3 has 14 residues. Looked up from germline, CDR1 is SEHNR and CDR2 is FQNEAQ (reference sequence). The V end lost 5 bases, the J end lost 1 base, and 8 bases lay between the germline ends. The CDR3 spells CASSEDGNTGELFF. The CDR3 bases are TGTGCCAGCAGCGAGGACGGGAACACCGGGGAGCTGTTTTTT.

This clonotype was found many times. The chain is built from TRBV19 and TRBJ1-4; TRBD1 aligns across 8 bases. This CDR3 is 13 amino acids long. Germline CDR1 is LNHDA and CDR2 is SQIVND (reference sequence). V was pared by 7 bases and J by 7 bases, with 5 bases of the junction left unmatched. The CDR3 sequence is CASMDRVIEKLFF. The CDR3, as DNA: TGTGCCAGTATGGACAGGGTAATTGAAAAACTGTTTTTT.

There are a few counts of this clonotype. The CDR3 sequence is CAISPYPDSPLHF. The CDR3 DNA sequence: TGTGCCATCAGCCCCTACCCTGATTCACCCCTCCACTTT. This chain joins TRBV10-3 and TRBJ1-6; D ambiguous. Germline V gives CDR1 ENHRY, CDR2 SYGVKD. CDR3 length: 13 amino acids. The V end lost 6 bases, the J end lost 8 bases, and 11 bases lay between the germline ends.

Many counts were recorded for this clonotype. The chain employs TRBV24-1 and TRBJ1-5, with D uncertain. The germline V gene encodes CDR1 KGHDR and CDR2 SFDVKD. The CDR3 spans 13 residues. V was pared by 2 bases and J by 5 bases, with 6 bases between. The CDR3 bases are TGTGCCACCAGTGATTCCTCAGATCAGCCCCAGCATTTT. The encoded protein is CATSDSSDQPQHF.

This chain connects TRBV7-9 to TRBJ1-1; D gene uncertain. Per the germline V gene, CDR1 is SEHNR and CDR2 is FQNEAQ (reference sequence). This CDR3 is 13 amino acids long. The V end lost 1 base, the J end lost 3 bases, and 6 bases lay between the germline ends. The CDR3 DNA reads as TGTGCCAGCAGCTTAGTTCGCGACACTGAAGCTTTCTTT. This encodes CASSLVRDTEAFF.

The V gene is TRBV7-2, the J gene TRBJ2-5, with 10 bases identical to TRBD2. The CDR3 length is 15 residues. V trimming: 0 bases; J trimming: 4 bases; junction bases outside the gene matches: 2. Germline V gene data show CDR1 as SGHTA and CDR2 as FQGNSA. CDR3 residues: CASSLAPSGRETQYF. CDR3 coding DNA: TGTGCCAGCAGCTTAGCCCCTAGCGGGAGAGAGACCCAGTACTTC.

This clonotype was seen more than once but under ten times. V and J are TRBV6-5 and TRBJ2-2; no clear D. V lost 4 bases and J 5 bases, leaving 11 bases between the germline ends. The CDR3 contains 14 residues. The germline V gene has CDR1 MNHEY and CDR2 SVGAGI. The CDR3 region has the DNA TGTGCCAGCAGTTCGGCCAGCCGGACCGGGGAGCTGTTTTTT. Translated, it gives CASSSASRTGELFF.